This TCR beta chain stems from a study of blood T cell repertoires in COVID-19. Across the study: Material from acute and convalescent COVID-19 was sourced from the United States, Italy and Spain.

With V trimmed by 7 bases and J by 8 bases, 8 bases remained unmatched. The CDR3 is 14 residues long. Germline CDR1 reads SGHRS; CDR2 reads YFSETQ. Using immunoSEQ multiplex PCR, the repertoire was profiled, and TCRdb retains in-frame clones only, with some absent. The table has roughly 440,000 clones, about nine tenths seen once. Seattle participants joined during active infection and were tracked over time. Sample: peripheral blood. The sequence was obtained from a woman between 50 and 59 years old with COVID-19, enrolled during active disease. The chain uses TRBV5-1 and TRBJ1-4; 10 bases fit TRBD1. The CDR3 nucleotides read TGCGCCAGCGCCGGAGACAGGGGGCGAGAAAAACTGTTTTTT. Its protein product is CASAGDRGREKLFF. Full variable domain (missing parts from reference TRBV5-1 and TRBJ1-4): KAGVTQTPRYLIKTRGQQVTLSCSPISGHRSVSWYQQTPGQGLQFLFEYFSETQRNKGNFPGRFSGRQFSNSRSEMNVSTLELGDSALYLCASAGDRGREKLFFGSGTQLSVL.